This TCR beta chain was identified in a study of OX40 agonist ivuxolimab in advanced cancers. At the level of the study: Each patient was given ivuxolimab into a vein every 2 weeks, at 0.01 to 10 mg/kg. Patients treated during dose escalation were battling hepatocellular carcinoma, melanoma, renal cell or head and neck cancer.

This clone has just a few counts. Its antigen is not identified. Generated by immunoSEQ multiplex PCR, the TCRdb table keeps only in-frame clones and is missing some. Among roughly 36,000 clones listed, about 74% were seen once. Findings and caveats of the study: Among the lowest levels of clonal expansion were found in partial responders at 0.1-3.0 mg/kg. With doses of 0.1 to 3.0 mg/kg, CD4+ and CD8+ blood T cells had undergone clonal expansion by week 6.

Sequenced material: CD4+ or CD8+ T cells sorted from blood, taken in a trial of the OX40 agonist ivuxolimab. The receptor was derived from an adult with an advanced solid tumor such as melanoma, head and neck, liver or kidney cancer.

The DNA of the CDR3 is TGTGCCAGCAGTTTATCGGGACTCCTCACTGAAGCTTTCTTT. Translation gives CASSLSGLLTEAFF. The chain joins TRBV27 to TRBJ1-1, with TRBD1 as a possible D gene (5 bases). V lost 0 bases and J 4 bases, leaving 9 bases between the germline ends. Germline CDR1 reads MNHEY; CDR2 reads SMNVEV (reference sequence). There are 14 residues in the CDR3.